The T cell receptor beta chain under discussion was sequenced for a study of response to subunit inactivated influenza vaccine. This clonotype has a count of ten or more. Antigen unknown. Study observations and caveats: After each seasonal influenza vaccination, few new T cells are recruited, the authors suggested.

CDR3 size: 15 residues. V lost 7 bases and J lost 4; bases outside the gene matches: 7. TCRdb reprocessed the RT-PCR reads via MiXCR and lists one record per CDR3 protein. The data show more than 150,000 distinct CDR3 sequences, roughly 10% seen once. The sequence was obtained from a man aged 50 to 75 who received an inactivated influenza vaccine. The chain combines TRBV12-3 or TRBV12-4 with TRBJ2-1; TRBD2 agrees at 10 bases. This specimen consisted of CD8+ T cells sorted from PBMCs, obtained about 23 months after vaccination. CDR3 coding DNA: TGTGCCAGCACCCCTAGCGGGGGAGGATACAATGAGCAGTTCTTC. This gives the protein CASTPSGGGYNEQFF.